This is a list of T cell receptor beta chains from one sample in a study of graft-versus-host responses after intestinal transplantation. For these TCRs, the target antigens are not known. Libraries were prepared by immunoSEQ multiplex PCR; TCRdb keeps only in-frame clonotypes and omits some of them. The repertoire includes 90,000 to 150,000 clones, 90% to 95% of them detected once, and 3% to 3.5% sits in the top ten. This specimen was unstimulated CD8+ T cells sorted from spleen or lymph node cells, taken before intestinal transplant. The receptors come from a human donor who received an intestinal transplant. CDR3s include the opening cysteine and the closing phenylalanine or tryptophan. A D gene is named only where the DNA matches it firmly. The size entry is marked missing in some rows and otherwise reads once, few, many or a size class.

d_gene,j_gene,abundance,v_gene,CDR3aa,CDR3nt
TRBD1,TRBJ1-2,once,TRBV5-1,CASSFGTGYYGYTF,TGCGCCAGCAGCTTCGGGACAGGCTACTATGGCTACACCTTC
NA,TRBJ2-7,NA,TRBV5-6,CASSTDLLFYEQYF,TGTGCCAGCAGCACGGACCTACTTTTCTACGAGCAGTACTTC
NA,TRBJ2-7,NA,TRBV13,CASSPRTSMPYEQYF,TGTGCCAGCAGCCCCCGGACCTCTATGCCCTACGAGCAGTACTTC
NA,TRBJ2-3,NA,TRBV19,CASSIGESTDTQYF,TGTGCCAGTAGTATCGGGGAGTCCACAGATACGCAGTATTTT
NA,TRBJ2-7,NA,TRBV13,CASSLAGQGRDYEQCF,TGTGCCAGCAGCTTAGCGGGGCAGGGGAGGGACTACGAGCAGTGCTTC
NA,TRBJ2-4,NA,TRBV4-1,CASSPTLQGLAKNIQYF,TGCGCCAGCAGCCCGACGCTACAGGGCTTAGCTAAAAACATTCAGTACTTC
NA,TRBJ1-6,NA,TRBV4-1,CASSQVALEDNSPLHF,TGCGCCAGCAGCCAAGTGGCTTTGGAGGACAATTCACCCCTCCACTTT
NA,TRBJ1-2,NA,TRBV25-1,CASSEWKGALNYGYTF,TGTGCCAGCAGTGAATGGAAAGGCGCCCTTAACTATGGCTACACCTTC
NA,TRBJ1-1,NA,TRBV27,CASSLSGEGLTEAFF,TGTGCCAGCAGTTTATCGGGGGAGGGACTCACTGAAGCTTTCTTT
NA,TRBJ2-2,NA,TRBV7-2,CASSFIQSGLNTGELFF,TGTGCCAGCAGCTTTATTCAGAGCGGACTGAACACCGGGGAGCTGTTTTTT
NA,TRBJ1-4,NA,TRBV19,CASSIDSQQNEKLFF,TGTGCCAGTAGTATCGATTCACAGCAGAATGAAAAACTGTTTTTT
NA,TRBJ2-5,NA,TRBV28,CASSSTGVEQYF,TGTGCCAGCAGTTCCACCGGGGTGGAGCAGTACTTC
NA,TRBJ1-2,NA,TRBV30,CAWRPRTYGYTF,TGTGCCTGGAGACCGAGGACCTATGGCTACACCTTC
NA,TRBJ2-2,NA,TRBV7-9,CASSQAFGNTGELFF,TGTGCCAGCAGCCAAGCCTTCGGTAACACCGGGGAGCTGTTTTTT
TRBD1,TRBJ2-7,NA,TRBV5-8,CASSLATGEGYEQYF,TGTGCCAGCAGCTTAGCGACAGGGGAAGGTTACGAGCAGTACTTC
TRBD1,TRBJ1-1,NA,TRBV9,CASSRGQGGSAFF,TGTGCCAGCAGCAGGGGACAGGGCGGTTCTGCTTTCTTT
NA,TRBJ1-1,NA,TRBV28,CASSLSRAGGTEAFF,TGTGCCAGCAGTTTAAGCAGGGCCGGGGGCACTGAAGCTTTCTTT
NA,TRBJ2-1,once,TRBV7-8,CASSRRTNSYNEQFF,TGTGCCAGCAGCCGCCGTACCAATTCCTACAATGAGCAGTTCTTC
TRBD1,TRBJ2-7,NA,TRBV19,CASSIPGQASIYEQYF,TGTGCCAGTAGTATCCCGGGACAGGCGTCAATCTACGAGCAGTACTTC
TRBD1,TRBJ1-4,NA,TRBV11-2,CASSLSGTDNEKLFF,TGTGCCAGCAGCCTTTCCGGGACAGATAATGAAAAACTGTTTTTT
NA,TRBJ2-1,NA,TRBV11-2,CASSLGWYNEQFF,TGTGCCAGCAGCTTGGGATGGTACAATGAGCAGTTCTTC
NA,TRBJ2-1,NA,TRBV7-2,CASSPPPGLWFHEQFF,TGTGCCAGCAGCCCGCCACCGGGCCTGTGGTTTCATGAGCAGTTCTTC
TRBD1,TRBJ2-7,NA,TRBV16,CASSETLQGDEQYF,TGTGCCAGCAGCGAGACCCTACAGGGGGACGAGCAGTACTTC
TRBD2,TRBJ2-7,NA,TRBV28,CASSLYPGGPNEQYF,TGTGCCAGCAGTTTATATCCGGGAGGGCCCAACGAGCAGTACTTC
NA,TRBJ2-1,NA,TRBV9,CASSVVSNEQFF,TGTGCCAGCAGCGTAGTATCAAATGAGCAGTTCTTC
NA,TRBJ2-7,NA,TRBV10-1,CASSGGRGGSEQYF,TGCGCCAGCAGTGGGGGACGAGGGGGATCCGAGCAGTACTTC
NA,TRBJ1-1,NA,TRBV28,CEARRANTEAFF,TGTGAGGCCAGGCGGGCGAACACTGAAGCTTTCTTT
TRBD1,TRBJ1-4,NA,TRBV27,CASTSGTANEKLFF,TGTGCCAGCACCAGCGGGACAGCTAATGAAAAACTGTTTTTT
NA,TRBJ2-2,NA,TRBV11-2,CASSLWTGELFF,TGTGCCAGCAGCTTATGGACCGGGGAGCTGTTTTTT
TRBD1,TRBJ2-7,NA,TRBV7-7,CASSPGQGTYEQYF,TGTGCTAGCAGCCCGGGACAGGGAACCTACGAGCAGTACTTC
TRBD2,TRBJ2-7,NA,TRBV28,CASSFGTSGRLHYEQYF,TGTGCCAGCAGTTTCGGGACTAGCGGGAGGTTACATTACGAGCAGTACTTC
TRBD2,TRBJ2-2,NA,TRBV5-1,CASSFGGEGTGELFF,TGCGCCAGCAGCTTTGGGGGGGAGGGGACCGGGGAGCTGTTTTTT
TRBD2,TRBJ2-7,NA,TRBV11-2,CASSPLAGERRGEQYF,TGTGCCAGCAGCCCCTTAGCGGGAGAGAGGAGGGGCGAGCAGTACTTC
TRBD1,TRBJ2-5,NA,TRBV10-3,CAISGRDRERETQYF,TGTGCCATCAGTGGCCGGGACAGGGAACGAGAGACCCAGTACTTC
NA,TRBJ2-7,NA,TRBV7-7,CASSRGPGPDEQYF,TGTGCTAGCAGCCGGGGCCCTGGCCCCGACGAGCAGTACTTC
TRBD2,TRBJ2-1,NA,TRBV10-2,CASSESLAGGPWQFF,TGCGCCAGCAGTGAGTCACTAGCGGGAGGGCCCTGGCAGTTCTTC
NA,TRBJ2-7,NA,TRBV28,CASKVGESFYEQYF,TGTGCCAGCAAGGTAGGGGAATCTTTCTACGAGCAGTACTTC
TRBD1,TRBJ1-5,NA,TRBV2,CASSETGGGQPQHF,TGTGCCAGCAGTGAAACAGGGGGCGGTCAGCCCCAGCATTTT
TRBD2,TRBJ2-7,NA,TRBV7-9,CASSLLAGGTYEQYF,TGTGCCAGCAGCTTACTAGCGGGAGGGACCTACGAGCAGTACTTC
TRBD2,TRBJ2-7,NA,TRBV5-4,CAGSSGISYEQYF,TGTGCCGGCTCTAGCGGGATCTCCTACGAGCAGTACTTC
NA,TRBJ1-4,NA,TRBV28,CASSLSAGAGEKLFF,TGTGCCAGCAGTTTATCCGCAGGGGCAGGGGAAAAACTGTTTTTT
NA,TRBJ1-1,NA,TRBV15,CATSSDIRNEAFF,TGTGCCACCAGCAGTGACATCAGAAATGAAGCTTTCTTT
NA,TRBJ2-5,NA,TRBV28,CASTTGLAETQYF,TGTGCCAGCACTACAGGTTTGGCAGAGACCCAGTACTTC
TRBD1,TRBJ2-1,NA,TRBV30,CAWEAGGSNEQFF,TGTGCCTGGGAGGCAGGGGGCTCCAATGAGCAGTTCTTC
TRBD2,TRBJ2-1,NA,TRBV6-1,CASRPGLAAYNEQFF,TGTGCCAGCAGGCCGGGACTAGCGGCTTACAATGAGCAGTTCTTC
NA,TRBJ2-1,NA,TRBV5-1,CASSLDGSRANEQFF,TGCGCCAGCAGCTTGGATGGCAGTCGGGCCAATGAGCAGTTCTTC
NA,TRBJ2-5,NA,TRBV5-6,CASSLAGGQETQYF,TGTGCCAGCAGCTTGGCAGGGGGGCAAGAGACCCAGTACTTC
NA,TRBJ1-3,NA,TRBV2,CASIPCCTQNRGNTIYF,TGTGCCAGCATCCCTTGCTGCACTCAGAATAGGGGAAACACCATATATTTT
NA,TRBJ2-7,NA,TRBV2,CASSSYEQYF,TGTGCCAGCAGCTCGTACGAGCAGTACTTC
NA,TRBJ2-7,NA,TRBV9,CASSGRDGNYEQYF,TGTGCCAGCAGCGGCCGGGACGGCAACTACGAGCAGTACTTC
NA,TRBJ2-1,once,TRBV9,CASSVVANHLNEQFF,TGTGCCAGCAGCGTAGTGGCCAACCACCTCAATGAGCAGTTCTTC
NA,TRBJ1-2,NA,TRBV7-9,CASSLGAVYGYTF,TGTGCCAGCAGCTTAGGGGCTGTCTATGGCTACACCTTC
TRBD1,TRBJ2-5,NA,TRBV6-5,CASSSTGTEQYF,TGTGCCAGCAGTTCGACGGGGACAGAGCAGTACTTC